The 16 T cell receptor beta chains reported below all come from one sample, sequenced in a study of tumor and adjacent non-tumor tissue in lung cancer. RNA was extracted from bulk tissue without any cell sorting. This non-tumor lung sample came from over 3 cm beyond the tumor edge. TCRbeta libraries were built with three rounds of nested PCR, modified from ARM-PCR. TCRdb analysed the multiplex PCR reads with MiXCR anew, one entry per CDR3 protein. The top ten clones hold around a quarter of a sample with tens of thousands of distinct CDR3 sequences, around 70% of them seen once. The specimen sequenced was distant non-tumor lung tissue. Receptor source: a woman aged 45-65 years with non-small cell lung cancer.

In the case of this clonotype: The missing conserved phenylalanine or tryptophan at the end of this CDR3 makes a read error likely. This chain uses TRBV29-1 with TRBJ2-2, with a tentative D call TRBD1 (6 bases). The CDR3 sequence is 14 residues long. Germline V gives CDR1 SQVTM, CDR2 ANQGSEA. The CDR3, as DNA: TGCATCGTTGGCATACAGGGTGGAGTCGGGGAGCTGTTTTTA. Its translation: CIVGIQGGVGELFL.

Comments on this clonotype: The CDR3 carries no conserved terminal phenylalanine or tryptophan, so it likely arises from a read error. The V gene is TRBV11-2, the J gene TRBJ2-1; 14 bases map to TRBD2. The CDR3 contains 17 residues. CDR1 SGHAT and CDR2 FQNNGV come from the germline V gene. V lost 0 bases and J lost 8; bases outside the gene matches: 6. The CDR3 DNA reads TGTGCCAGCAGCTTAGAGTCGGGACTAGCGGGGGTCGATGAGCAGTTCATC. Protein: CASSLESGLAGVDEQFI.

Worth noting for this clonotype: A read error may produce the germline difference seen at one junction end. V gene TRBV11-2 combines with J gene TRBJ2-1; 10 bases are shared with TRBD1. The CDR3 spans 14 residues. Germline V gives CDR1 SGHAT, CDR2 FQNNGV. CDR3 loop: CASSMDRGSVEQFF. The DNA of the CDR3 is TGTGCGAGCAGCATGGACAGGGGGTCGGTTGAGCAGTTCTTC.

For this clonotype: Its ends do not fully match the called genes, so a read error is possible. The CDR3 protein is CGSRNRRAGTVAFF. The CDR3 DNA follows: TGTGGCAGCAGAAACAGACGAGCGGGGACCGTCGCATTCTTC. The chain employs TRBV12-3 or TRBV12-4 and TRBJ2-1; 7 bases fit TRBD2. The CDR3 is 14 amino acids.

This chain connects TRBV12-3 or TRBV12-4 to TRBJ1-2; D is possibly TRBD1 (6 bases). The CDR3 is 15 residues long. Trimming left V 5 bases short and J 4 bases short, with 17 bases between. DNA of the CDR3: TGTGCCAGCAGTCCAGTCAGGGGAGGGGCCTATGGCTACACCTTC. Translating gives CASSPVRGGAYGYTF.

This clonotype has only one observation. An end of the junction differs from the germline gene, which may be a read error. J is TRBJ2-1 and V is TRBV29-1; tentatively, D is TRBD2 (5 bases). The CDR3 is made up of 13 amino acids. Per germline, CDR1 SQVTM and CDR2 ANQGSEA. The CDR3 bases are TGCAGCGTTGTAGCGATAACCTACAATGAGCAATTCTTC. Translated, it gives CSVVAITYNEQFF.

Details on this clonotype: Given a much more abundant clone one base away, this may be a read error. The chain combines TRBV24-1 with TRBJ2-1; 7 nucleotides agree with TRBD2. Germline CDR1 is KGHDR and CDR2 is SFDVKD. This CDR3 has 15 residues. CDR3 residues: CTTSVGGSRYNEQFF. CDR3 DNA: TGTACCACCAGTGTTGGCGGGAGTAGGTACAATGAGCAGTTCTTC.

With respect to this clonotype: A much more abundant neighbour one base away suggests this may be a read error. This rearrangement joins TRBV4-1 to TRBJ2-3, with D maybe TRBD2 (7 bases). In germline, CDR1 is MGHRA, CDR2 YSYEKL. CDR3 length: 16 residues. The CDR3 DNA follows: TGCGCCAGCAGCCAATGGGGGGGCGTAGCGTCAGATATGCAGTATTTT. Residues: CASSQWGGVASDMQYF.

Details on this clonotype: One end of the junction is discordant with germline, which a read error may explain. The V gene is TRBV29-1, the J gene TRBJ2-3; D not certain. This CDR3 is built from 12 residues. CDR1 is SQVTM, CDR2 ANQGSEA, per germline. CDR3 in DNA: TGCAGCGCTGAGACTGGCACATATACGCAGTATTTT. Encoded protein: CSAETGTYTQYF.

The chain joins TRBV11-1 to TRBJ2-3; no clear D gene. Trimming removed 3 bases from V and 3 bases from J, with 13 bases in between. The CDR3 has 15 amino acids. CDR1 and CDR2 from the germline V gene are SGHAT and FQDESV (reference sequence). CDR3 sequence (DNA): TGTGCCAGCAGCTTCTCTGTGAAGTCTACAGATACGCAGTATTTT. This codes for CASSFSVKSTDTQYF.

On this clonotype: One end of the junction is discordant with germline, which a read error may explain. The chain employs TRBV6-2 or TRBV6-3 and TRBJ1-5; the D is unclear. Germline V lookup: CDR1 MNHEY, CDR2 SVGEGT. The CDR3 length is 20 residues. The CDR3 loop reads CASSFESVVYVSGLNRPQRF. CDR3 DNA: TGTGCCAGCAGTTTCGAATCTGTGGTATATGTCAGTGGTCTTAATCGGCCCCAACGTTTT.

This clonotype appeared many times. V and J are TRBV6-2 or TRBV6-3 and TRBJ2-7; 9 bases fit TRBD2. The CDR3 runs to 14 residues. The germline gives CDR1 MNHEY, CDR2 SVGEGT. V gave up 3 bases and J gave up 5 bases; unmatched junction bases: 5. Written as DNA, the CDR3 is TGTGCCAGCAGTTATGGTAGCGGGAGTGACGAGCAGTACTTC. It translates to CASSYGSGSDEQYF.

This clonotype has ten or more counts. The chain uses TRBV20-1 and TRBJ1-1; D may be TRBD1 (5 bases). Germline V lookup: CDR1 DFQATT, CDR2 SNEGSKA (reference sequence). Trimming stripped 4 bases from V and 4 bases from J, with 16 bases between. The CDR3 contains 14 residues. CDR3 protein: CSAIGPLGGTEAFF. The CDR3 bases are TGCAGTGCTATAGGACCCCTGGGGGGCACTGAAGCTTTCTTT.

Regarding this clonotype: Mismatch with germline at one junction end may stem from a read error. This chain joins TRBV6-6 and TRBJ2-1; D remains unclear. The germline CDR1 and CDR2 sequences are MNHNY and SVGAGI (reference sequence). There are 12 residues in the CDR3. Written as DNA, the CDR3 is TGTGCCAGCAATTGGCGAGGCGATGAGCAGTCCTTC. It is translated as CASNWRGDEQSF.

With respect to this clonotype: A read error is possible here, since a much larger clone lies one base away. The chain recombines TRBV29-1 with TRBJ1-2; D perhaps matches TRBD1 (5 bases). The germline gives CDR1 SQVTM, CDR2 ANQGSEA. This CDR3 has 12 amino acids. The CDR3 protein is CSVEVAGFGFTF. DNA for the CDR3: TGCAGCGTTGAAGTGGCAGGGTTTGGCTTCACCTTC. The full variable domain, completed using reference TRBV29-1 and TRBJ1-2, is SAVISQKPSRDICQRGTSLTIQCQVDSQVTMMFWYRQQPGQSLTLIATANQGSEATYESGFVIDKFPISRPNLTFSTLTVSNMSPEDSSIYLCSVEVAGFGFTFGSGTRLTVV.

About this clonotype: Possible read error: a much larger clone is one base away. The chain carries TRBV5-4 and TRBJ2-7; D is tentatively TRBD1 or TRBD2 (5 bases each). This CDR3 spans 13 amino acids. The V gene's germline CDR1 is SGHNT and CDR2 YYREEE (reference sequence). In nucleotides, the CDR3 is TGTGCCAGCAGGGACATCACTGCGGGTGAGCAGTGCTTC. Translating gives CASRDITAGEQCF.